The 29 T cell receptor beta chains below come from one sample, sequenced in a study of blood T cells in healthy people across ages. A sample-barcoded 5' primer and a J-beta primer mix were used in a second PCR of roughly 7 to 12 cycles. TCRdb processed the 5' RACE reads anew with MiXCR; each CDR3 protein has one entry. The sample includes about 290,000 distinct CDR3 sequences, 27% of them seen just once. The sequenced sample was blood. The receptors here all came from a woman in her sixties or seventies in good health.

This chain joins TRBV7-2 and TRBJ2-5; D not resolved. The tail of the sequence fits TRBJ2-1 better, so the J call may be wrong. Germline CDR1 reads SGHTA; CDR2 reads FQGNSA. CDR3 size: 14 residues. This CDR3 reads CASSLFEEIGEQFF. The CDR3 DNA is TGTGCCAGCAGCTTATTCGAAGAGATCGGGGAGCAGTTCTTC.

The gene calls are TRBV4-1 and TRBJ2-7; 8 positions agree with TRBD1. With V trimmed by 3 bases and J by 0 bases, 4 bases remained unmatched. The CDR3 runs 15 residues. The germline CDR1 and CDR2 sequences are MGHRA and YSYEKL. CDR3 amino acids: CASSHGTGSSYEQYF. In DNA, the CDR3 is TGCGCCAGCAGCCACGGGACAGGTAGCTCCTACGAGCAGTACTTC.

The chain employs TRBV2 and TRBJ1-2; maybe TRBD1 (6 bases). Germline V gives CDR1 SNHLY, CDR2 FYNNEI. This CDR3 region has 16 residues. The V and J ends lost 6 bases and 4 bases respectively, with 21 bases between them. CDR3 residues: CASRRDTARISYGYTF. Here the CDR3 DNA reads TGTGCCAGCAGGCGGGACACCGCGCGTATATCCTATGGCTACACCTTC.

This clonotype was picked up a small number of times. This rearrangement joins TRBV4-3 to TRBJ2-4; 8 bases agree with TRBD1. The CDR3 runs 15 residues. With V trimmed by 0 bases and J by 8 bases, 6 bases remained unmatched. Germline CDR1 is LGHNA and CDR2 is YSLEER. Here the CDR3 reads CASSQERQGADIQYF. CDR3 in DNA: TGCGCCAGCAGCCAAGAGAGGCAGGGGGCCGACATTCAGTACTTC.

A single count supports this clonotype. The chain couples TRBV20-1 to TRBJ2-3, with 9 bases matching TRBD2. V shed 7 bases, J shed 6 bases, and the junction held 5 bases outside the gene matches. This CDR3 region has 12 residues. Germline lookup yields CDR1 DFQATT and CDR2 SNEGSKA (reference sequence). This chain's CDR3 is CSGTSDSDTQYF. In DNA form, the CDR3 reads TGCAGTGGGACTAGCGACTCGGATACGCAGTATTTT.

This rearrangement joins TRBV5-1 to TRBJ1-1; D remains ambiguous. Trimming removed 1 base at V and 1 base at J, with 14 bases between. The CDR3 runs to 16 residues. CDR1 and CDR2 from the germline V gene are SGHRS and YFSETQ. CDR3 region: CASSLFRVGGNTEAFF. The CDR3 DNA reads as TGCGCCAGCAGCTTGTTTAGGGTCGGAGGGAACACTGAAGCTTTCTTT.

This clonotype was counted between two and nine times. The chain carries TRBV19 and TRBJ2-2, with a possible D match to TRBD1 (6 bases). Trimming took 6 bases from V and 6 from J, leaving 20 bases between them. The CDR3 is 16 residues long. Germline CDR1 reads LNHDA; CDR2 reads SQIVND (reference sequence). The CDR3 nucleotides are TGTGCCAGTAGGGCGTTACAGGGTCGGGGCGCCGGGGAGCTGTTTTTT. It translates to CASRALQGRGAGELFF.

The rearrangement joins TRBV7-8 to TRBJ1-5, with TRBD1 as a possible D gene (5 bases). Trimming stripped 4 bases from V and 0 bases from J, with 22 bases between. This CDR3 is 19 amino acids long. CDR1 and CDR2 from the germline V gene are SGHVS and FQNEAQ. CDR3 in amino acids: CASSSTGQPSYYSNQPQHF. The CDR3 DNA is TGTGCCAGCAGCTCGACCGGACAACCGTCTTATTATAGCAATCAGCCCCAGCATTTT. The full variable domain, with the rest looked up from reference TRBV7-8 and TRBJ1-5, is GAGVSQSPRYKVAKRGQDVALRCDPISGHVSLFWYQQALGQGPEFLTYFQNEAQLDKSGLPSDRFFAERPEGSVSTLKIQRTQQEDSAVYLCASSSTGQPSYYSNQPQHFGDGTRLSIL.

This chain uses TRBV4-2 with TRBJ1-1; D uncertain. Deletions cut 0 bases from V and 4 bases from J, with 12 bases between. This CDR3 spans 15 amino acids. Germline V CDR1 and CDR2: LGHNA, YNFKEQ. CDR3 amino acids: CASSQDQLAGTEAFF. CDR3 coding DNA: TGTGCCAGCAGCCAAGATCAGCTGGCCGGCACTGAAGCTTTCTTT.

J is TRBJ2-3 and V is TRBV10-3, with a tentative D call TRBD2 (7 bases). The CDR3 runs to 15 residues. Germline V gives CDR1 ENHRY, CDR2 SYGVKD. Between the trimmed V and J ends, which lost 4 bases and 7 bases, there was a span of 18 bases. CDR3 DNA: TGTGCCATCAGTGTTAAGGGAGGGGGAGACCATACGCAGTATTTT. It is translated as CAISVKGGGDHTQYF.

This clonotype has more than one count but fewer than ten. Its ends do not fully match the called genes, so a read error is possible. The chain employs TRBV4-1 and TRBJ1-3; D remains unclear. The germline gives CDR1 MGHRA, CDR2 YSYEKL. The length of the CDR3 is 17 residues. In DNA, the CDR3 is TGCGCCAGCAGCCTACGAGGCCCTCCGAGCTCTGGAAGCACCATATATTTT. Protein: CASSLRGPPSSGSTIYF.

The rearrangement uses TRBV28 and TRBJ2-1; TRBD1 is a possible D gene (6 bases). The DNA end lines up better with TRBJ2-5; the J call may be wrong. Germline-derived CDR1 and CDR2 are MDHEN and SYDVKM. The CDR3 sequence is 13 residues long. In DNA, the CDR3 is TGTGCCAGAAAGGCAGGGGCGTCAGAGACCCAGTACTTC. Translated, it gives CARKAGASETQYF.

This clonotype came up once. As DNA, the CDR3 is TGCGCCAGCAGCTTGATCTTCAGGGGGCAAGCCAAAAACATTCAGTACTTC. Its translation is CASSLIFRGQAKNIQYF. The V gene is TRBV5-1, the J gene TRBJ2-4; 8 positions match TRBD1. Germline CDR1 SGHRS, CDR2 YFSETQ. CDR3 length: 17 residues. The J segment lost 0 bases and the V segment lost 1 base, leaving 6 bases of the junction unmatched.

The chain uses TRBV6-5 and TRBJ2-5; TRBD2 agrees at 16 bases. This CDR3 comprises 19 residues. Germline V lookup: CDR1 MNHEY, CDR2 SVGAGI. V trimming: 3 bases; J trimming: 5 bases; junction bases outside the gene matches: 12. This CDR3 reads CASSYTSSGLAGGSETQYF. For the CDR3, the DNA is TGTGCCAGCAGTTATACATCTTCGGGACTAGCGGGAGGGTCGGAGACCCAGTACTTC.

In its sample, this clonotype was seen once. This rearrangement joins TRBV5-1 to TRBJ2-4; either TRBD1 or TRBD2 may fit D (5 bases each). Trimming shortened V by 1 base and J by 8 bases, and 25 bases separated the two germline ends. The germline V gene has CDR1 SGHRS and CDR2 YFSETQ. The CDR3 length is 18 residues. The DNA for the CDR3 is TGCGCCAGCAGCTTGCCCGCCCCCCCCGGGGCGTCAGAAGACATTCAGTACTTC. Protein sequence: CASSLPAPPGASEDIQYF.

As concerns this clonotype: This may arise from a read error, as a much more abundant clone is one base away. CDR3 bases: TGTGCCAGCAATTTTACCTACGAGCAGTACTTC. Translated: CASNFTYEQYF. This sequence joins TRBV12-3 or TRBV12-4 and TRBJ2-7; D not resolved. This CDR3 is built from 11 residues. Trimming removed 7 bases from V and 2 bases from J, with 6 bases in between.

The rearrangement joins TRBV29-1 to TRBJ2-1; 10 nucleotides agree with TRBD1. This CDR3 is 13 amino acids long. V gave up 6 bases and J gave up 7 bases; unmatched junction bases: 6. Germline V gene sequence: CDR1 SQVTM, CDR2 ANQGSEA. Here the CDR3 DNA reads TGCAGCGTCGACAGGGGGCAAAAGAATGAGCAGTTCTTC. Translated: CSVDRGQKNEQFF.

The gene calls are TRBV4-3 and TRBJ1-4; D gene ambiguous. Germline V gives CDR1 LGHNA, CDR2 YSLEER. Trimming left V 1 base short and J 5 bases short, with 11 bases between. The length of the CDR3 is 15 residues. CDR3 sequence: CASSQGGGRNEKLFF. The CDR3 DNA follows: TGCGCCAGCAGCCAAGGAGGAGGACGAAATGAAAAACTGTTTTTT.

The V call is TRBV2, the J call TRBJ2-1; 7 positions match TRBD2. Looked up from germline, CDR1 is SNHLY and CDR2 is FYNNEI. V was pared by 6 bases and J by 1 base, with 9 bases of the junction left unmatched. The CDR3 contains 16 residues. CDR3 loop: CASRNQAGPSYNEQFF. In DNA form, the CDR3 reads TGTGCCAGCAGGAACCAAGCGGGGCCATCCTACAATGAGCAGTTCTTC. The entire variable domain, with the rest obtained from reference TRBV2 and TRBJ2-1, is as follows: EPEVTQTPSHQVTQMGQEVILRCVPISNHLYFYWYRQILGQKVEFLVSFYNNEISEKSEIFDDQFSVERPDGSNFTLKIRSTKLEDSAMYFCASRNQAGPSYNEQFFGPGTRLTVL.

Only a few counts were recorded for this clonotype. The chain combines TRBV7-2 with TRBJ1-2; weak D call: TRBD1 (5 bases). Germline assignment: CDR1 SGHTA and CDR2 FQGNSA. CDR3 length: 15 residues. The V and J ends lost 4 bases and 7 bases respectively, with 19 bases between them. This CDR3 is CASSSPRQGGPGYTF. The CDR3 nucleotides read TGTGCCAGCAGCTCGCCCCGGCAGGGAGGACCTGGCTACACCTTC.

The sample holds many counts of this clonotype. Here the CDR3 reads CASSQDVARTQYF. CDR3 DNA sequence: TGCGCCAGCAGCCAAGATGTAGCGAGGACCCAGTACTTC. The J gene is TRBJ2-5, the V gene TRBV4-1, with TRBD2 as a possible D gene (5 bases). This CDR3 comprises 13 residues. Germline CDR1 is MGHRA and CDR2 is YSYEKL. V lost 0 bases to trimming and J lost 7 bases, with 9 bases between them.

This clonotype has ten or more counts. This chain links TRBV6-7 with TRBJ1-4; 10 positions agree with TRBD1. TRBV6-7 is flagged as an ORF with uncertain function. The CDR3 extends over 15 amino acids. V was clipped by 6 bases and J by 3 bases; unmatched bases: 4. The CDR3 region has the DNA TGTGCCAGCAGCACCGGGACAGGGGCTAATGAAAAACTGTTTTTT. Translation: CASSTGTGANEKLFF.

This clonotype was picked up a small number of times. V and J are TRBV20-1 and TRBJ1-5, with D possibly being TRBD1 (5 bases). V was clipped by 3 bases and J by 4 bases, with 19 bases between them. Germline lookup yields CDR1 DFQATT and CDR2 SNEGSKA (reference sequence). This CDR3 region has 16 residues. The CDR3 sequence: CSASMAGPPLNQPQHF. CDR3 DNA sequence: TGCAGTGCTAGTATGGCAGGGCCACCTTTAAATCAGCCCCAGCATTTT.

The chain employs TRBV6-5 and TRBJ1-2, with TRBD1 as a possible D gene (6 bases). The germline V gene encodes CDR1 MNHEY and CDR2 SVGAGI. The germline V and J ends were trimmed by 5 bases and 4 bases, with 11 bases remaining between them. The CDR3 is 13 residues long. CDR3 sequence (DNA): TGTGCCAGCAGTCCACAGGGCCCCTATGGCTACACCTTC. Translating it yields CASSPQGPYGYTF.

This clonotype showed up just a few times. The chain couples TRBV6-1 to TRBJ1-2; D not certain. The germline gives CDR1 MNHNS, CDR2 SASEGT. The CDR3 loop spans 15 amino acids. With 3 bases removed from V and 1 base from J, the gap between germline ends came to 12 bases. The DNA for the CDR3 is TGTGCCAGCAGTGAGGCCGGCGCGTTTAACTATGGCTACACCTTC. Amino acids: CASSEAGAFNYGYTF.

The rearrangement joins TRBV3-1 to TRBJ1-2; 7 positions agree with TRBD1. J gave up 4 bases and V 6 bases, and 11 bases lay outside the gene matches. Germline V gene data show CDR1 as LGHDT and CDR2 as YNNKEL (reference sequence). The CDR3 spans 15 residues. CDR3 amino acids: CASRPQGGSGYGYTF. As DNA, the CDR3 is TGTGCCAGCAGGCCTCAGGGGGGCTCTGGCTATGGCTACACCTTC.

The chain joins TRBV15 to TRBJ2-5, with a tentative D call TRBD1 (6 bases). Deletions cut 3 bases from V and 2 bases from J, with 22 bases between. Looked up from germline, CDR1 is LNHNV and CDR2 is YYDKDF (reference sequence). CDR3 size: 18 residues. The CDR3 DNA is TGTGCCACCAGCAGGTCCCTACAGGGAACGATTTTTCAAGAGACCCAGTACTTC. As protein: CATSRSLQGTIFQETQYF.

The J gene is TRBJ2-3, the V gene TRBV9; possibly TRBD2 for D (6 bases). There are 16 residues in the CDR3. Germline V gene lookup returns CDR1 SGDLS and CDR2 YYNGEE. Trimming pared 0 bases from V and 1 base from J, leaving 12 bases between. CDR3 nucleotides: TGTGCCAGCAGCGTAGAGGGCGGGATAGGCACAGATACGCAGTATTTT. As protein: CASSVEGGIGTDTQYF.

This clonotype was observed many times. The chain combines TRBV18 with TRBJ1-3, with no clear D. The CDR3 is 14 amino acids. V lost 3 bases, J lost 2 bases, and 8 bases lay in between. From germline, CDR1 is KGHSH and CDR2 LQKENI. CDR3 in DNA: TGTGCCAGCTCACCGGACCTGCCTGGAAACACCATATATTTT. Translated, it gives CASSPDLPGNTIYF.